Here is one TCR beta chain with its context. This clonotype was detected ten times or more. The target of this receptor is not known. Base quality data are lacking; no much larger clone is found one base away. This sample was taken from a study of T cell repertoires in cytomegalovirus infection (dated by TCRdb to between 2018 and 2021). Broadly, across the study: Donor HLA type was relevant to the analysis, as public TCR beta signatures indicated carriage of CMV infection together with the matching HLA type. General study outcomes and caveats: The ex vivo response was dominated by HLA-C-restricted CMV-specific TCR beta clonotypes, which also provided the single most frequent clonotype in two of eight donors. Carriers of CMV infection plus the relevant HLA type were discriminated by the cumulative frequency of public TCR beta family members in the study cohort and in an independent roughly 320-donor cohort.

The germline V gene sets CDR1 to SGDLS and CDR2 to YYNGEE. The CDR3 sequence holds 15 residues, the cysteine and phenylalanine included. Just CDR3 DNA is preserved here, 45 bases in frame from base 1. V lost 4 bases and J lost 0 bases; the stretch between them is 13 bases long. The sequencer was an Illumina HiSeq 1500. TCRdb ran its own pipeline on the public reads, namely fastp trimming at Q25 and MiXCR clone calling, and kept in-frame beta chains. Under each unique CDR3 protein, matching rows form one entry showing the most common genes and DNA. Within this sample are under 350,000 distinct CDR3 sequences, with around 9.1% of them counted one time only. The ten largest clones add up to 2.5% of the sample.

Sample: PBMCs. The chain is assembled from TRBV9 and TRBJ1-1; the D gene identity is not certain. The sequence was collected from a human donor in good health (CMV status not recorded). Some clones in this sample may be carry-over from other donors' samples. CDR3 protein: CASSSDPVMNTEAFF. The base sequence is TGTGCCAGCAGCTCCGACCCCGTGATGAACACTGAAGCTTTCTTT.